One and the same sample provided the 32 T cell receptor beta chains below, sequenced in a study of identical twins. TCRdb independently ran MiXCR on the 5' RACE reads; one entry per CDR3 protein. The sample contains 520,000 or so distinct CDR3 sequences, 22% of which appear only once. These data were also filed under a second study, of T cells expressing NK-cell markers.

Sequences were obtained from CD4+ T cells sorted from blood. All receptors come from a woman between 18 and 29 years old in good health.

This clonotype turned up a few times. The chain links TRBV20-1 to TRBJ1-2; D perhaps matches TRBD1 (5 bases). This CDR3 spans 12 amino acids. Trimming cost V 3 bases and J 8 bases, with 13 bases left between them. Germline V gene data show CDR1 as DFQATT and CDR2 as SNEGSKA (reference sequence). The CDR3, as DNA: TGCAGTGCTAGGTCAGGGCCGGGGGGCTACACCTTC. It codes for CSARSGPGGYTF.

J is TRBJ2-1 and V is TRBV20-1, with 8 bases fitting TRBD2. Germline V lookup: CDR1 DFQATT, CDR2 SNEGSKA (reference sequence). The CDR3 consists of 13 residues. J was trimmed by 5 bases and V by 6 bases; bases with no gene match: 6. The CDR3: CSATGGRNNEQFF. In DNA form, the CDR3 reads TGCAGTGCGACGGGCGGGAGGAACAATGAGCAGTTCTTC.

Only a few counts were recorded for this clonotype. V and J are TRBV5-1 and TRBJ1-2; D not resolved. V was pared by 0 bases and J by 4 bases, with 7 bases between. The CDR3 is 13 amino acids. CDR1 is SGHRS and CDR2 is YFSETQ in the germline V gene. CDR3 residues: CASSLGHLYGYTF. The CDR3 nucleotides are TGCGCCAGCAGCTTGGGTCACCTCTATGGCTACACCTTC.

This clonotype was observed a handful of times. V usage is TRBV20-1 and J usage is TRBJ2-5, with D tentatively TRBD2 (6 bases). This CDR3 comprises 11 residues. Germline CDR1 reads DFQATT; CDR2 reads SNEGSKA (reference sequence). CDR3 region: CSGTLGETQYF. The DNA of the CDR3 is TGCAGCGGGACTCTCGGAGAGACCCAGTACTTC.

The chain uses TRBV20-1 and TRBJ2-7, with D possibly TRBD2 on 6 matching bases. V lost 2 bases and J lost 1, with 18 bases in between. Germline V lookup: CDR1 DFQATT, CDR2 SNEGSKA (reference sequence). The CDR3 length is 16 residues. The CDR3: CSARPARDSGSYEQYF. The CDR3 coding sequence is TGCAGTGCTAGACCGGCGCGAGATAGCGGTTCCTACGAGCAGTACTTC.

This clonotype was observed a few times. DNA of the CDR3: TGTGCCAGCAGCTTATTGCAGGGACGGAATTCACCCCTCCACTTT. Translating it yields CASSLLQGRNSPLHF. The V and J genes are TRBV11-1 and TRBJ1-6; D might be TRBD1 (5 bases). CDR1 and CDR2 (germline): SGHAT, FQDESV (reference sequence). V shed 2 bases and J shed 7 bases, with 12 bases lying between them. The CDR3 length is 15 residues. Supplemented by reference TRBV11-1 and TRBJ1-6, the full variable domain reads EAEVAQSPRYKITEKSQAVAFWCDPISGHATLYWYRQILGQGPELLVQFQDESVVDDSQLPKDRFSAERLKGVDSTLKIQPAELGDSAMYLCASSLLQGRNSPLHFGNGTRLTVT.

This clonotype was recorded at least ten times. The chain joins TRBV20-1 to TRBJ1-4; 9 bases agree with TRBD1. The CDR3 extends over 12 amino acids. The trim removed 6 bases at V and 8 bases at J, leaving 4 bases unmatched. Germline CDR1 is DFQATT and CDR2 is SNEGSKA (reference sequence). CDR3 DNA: TGCAGTGCGGGACAGGGAGGCGAAAAACTGTTTTTT. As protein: CSAGQGGEKLFF.

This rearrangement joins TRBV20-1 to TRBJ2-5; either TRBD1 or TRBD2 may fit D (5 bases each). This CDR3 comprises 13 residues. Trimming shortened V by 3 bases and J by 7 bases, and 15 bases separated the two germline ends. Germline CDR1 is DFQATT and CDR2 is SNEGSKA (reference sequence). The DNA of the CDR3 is TGCAGTGCTAGGGCCCCGGGACGGGGGACCCAGTACTTC. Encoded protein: CSARAPGRGTQYF.

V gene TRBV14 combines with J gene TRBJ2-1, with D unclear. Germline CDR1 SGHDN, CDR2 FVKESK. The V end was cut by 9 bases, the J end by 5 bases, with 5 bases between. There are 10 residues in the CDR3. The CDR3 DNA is TGTGCCAGGTATAACAATGAGCAGTTCTTC. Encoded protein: CARYNNEQFF.

The DNA of the CDR3 is TGCAGCGTTGAGTTACAGACCTATGGCTACACCTTC. Translated, it gives CSVELQTYGYTF. The chain employs TRBV29-1 and TRBJ1-2; D call uncertain. The CDR3 consists of 12 residues. CDR1 and CDR2 from the germline V gene are SQVTM and ANQGSEA. Trimming took off 3 bases at V and 4 bases at J, with 9 bases between the two ends. The full variable domain, rest sourced from reference TRBV29-1 and TRBJ1-2, is SAVISQKPSRDICQRGTSLTIQCQVDSQVTMMFWYRQQPGQSLTLIATANQGSEATYESGFVIDKFPISRPNLTFSTLTVSNMSPEDSSIYLCSVELQTYGYTFGSGTRLTVV.

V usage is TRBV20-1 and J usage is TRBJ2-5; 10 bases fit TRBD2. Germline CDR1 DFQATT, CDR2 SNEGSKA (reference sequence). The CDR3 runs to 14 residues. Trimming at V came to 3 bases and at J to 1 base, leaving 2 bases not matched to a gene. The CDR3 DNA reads TGCAGTGCTAGCCAGCGGGAGGGCCAAGAGACCCAGTACTTC. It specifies CSASQREGQETQYF.

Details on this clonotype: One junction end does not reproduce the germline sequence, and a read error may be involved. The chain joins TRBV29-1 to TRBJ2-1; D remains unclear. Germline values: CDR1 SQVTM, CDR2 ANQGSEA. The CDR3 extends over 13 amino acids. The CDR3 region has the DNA TGCAGCGGAGGCGAACGCTCCTACGATGAGCAGTTCTTC. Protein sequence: CSGGERSYDEQFF.

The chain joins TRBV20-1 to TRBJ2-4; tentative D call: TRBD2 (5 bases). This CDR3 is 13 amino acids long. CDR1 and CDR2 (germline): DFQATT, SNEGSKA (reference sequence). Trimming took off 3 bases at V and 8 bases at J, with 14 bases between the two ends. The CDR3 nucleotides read TGCAGTGCTAGCGACCGGGGAACGGACATTCAGTACTTC. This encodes CSASDRGTDIQYF.

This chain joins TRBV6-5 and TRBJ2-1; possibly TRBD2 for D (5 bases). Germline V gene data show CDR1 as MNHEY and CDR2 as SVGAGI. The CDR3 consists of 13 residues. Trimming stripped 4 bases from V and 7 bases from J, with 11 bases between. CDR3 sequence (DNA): TGTGCCAGCAGTTGGGCCCGAGGGAATGAGCAGTTCTTC. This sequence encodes CASSWARGNEQFF.

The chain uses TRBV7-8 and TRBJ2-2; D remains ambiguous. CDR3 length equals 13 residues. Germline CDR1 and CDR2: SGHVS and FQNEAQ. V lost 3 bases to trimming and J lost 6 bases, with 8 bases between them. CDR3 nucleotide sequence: TGTGCCAGCAGCTTTAATCCCGCCGGGGAGCTGTTTTTT. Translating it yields CASSFNPAGELFF.

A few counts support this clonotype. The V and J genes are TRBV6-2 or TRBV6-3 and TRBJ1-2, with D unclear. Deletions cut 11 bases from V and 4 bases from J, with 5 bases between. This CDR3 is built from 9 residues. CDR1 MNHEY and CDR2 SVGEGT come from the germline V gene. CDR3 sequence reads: CAGSYGYTF. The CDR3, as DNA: TGTGCCGGGAGCTATGGCTACACCTTC.

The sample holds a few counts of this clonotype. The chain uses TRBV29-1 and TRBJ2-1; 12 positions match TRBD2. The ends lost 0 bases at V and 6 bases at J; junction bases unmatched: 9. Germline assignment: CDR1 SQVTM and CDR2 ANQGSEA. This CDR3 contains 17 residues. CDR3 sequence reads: CSVEEPSLAGGGNEQFF. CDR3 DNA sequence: TGCAGCGTTGAAGAGCCCTCTCTAGCGGGAGGGGGCAATGAGCAGTTCTTC.

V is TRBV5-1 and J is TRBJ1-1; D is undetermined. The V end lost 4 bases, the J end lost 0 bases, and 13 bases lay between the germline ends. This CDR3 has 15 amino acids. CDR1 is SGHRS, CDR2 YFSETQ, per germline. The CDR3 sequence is CASSAWGGMNTEAFF. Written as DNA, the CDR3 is TGCGCCAGCAGCGCATGGGGAGGGATGAACACTGAAGCTTTCTTT. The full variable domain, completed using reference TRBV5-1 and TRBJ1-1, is KAGVTQTPRYLIKTRGQQVTLSCSPISGHRSVSWYQQTPGQGLQFLFEYFSETQRNKGNFPGRFSGRQFSNSRSEMNVSTLELGDSALYLCASSAWGGMNTEAFFGQGTRLTVV.

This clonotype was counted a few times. The CDR3 is CASSLARGPTGELFF. The CDR3 nucleotides read TGTGCCAGCAGTTTAGCGAGGGGACCCACCGGGGAGCTGTTTTTT. V usage is TRBV12-3 or TRBV12-4 and J usage is TRBJ2-2; D possibly matches TRBD1 or TRBD2 (5 bases each). The CDR3 extends over 15 amino acids. V gave up 0 bases and J gave up 4 bases, with 9 bases separating them.

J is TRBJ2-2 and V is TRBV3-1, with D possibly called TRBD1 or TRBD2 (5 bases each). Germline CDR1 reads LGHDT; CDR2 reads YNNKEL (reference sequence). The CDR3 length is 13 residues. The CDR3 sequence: CAAGTVVTGELFF. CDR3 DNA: TGTGCGGCCGGGACGGTCGTCACCGGGGAGCTGTTTTTT.

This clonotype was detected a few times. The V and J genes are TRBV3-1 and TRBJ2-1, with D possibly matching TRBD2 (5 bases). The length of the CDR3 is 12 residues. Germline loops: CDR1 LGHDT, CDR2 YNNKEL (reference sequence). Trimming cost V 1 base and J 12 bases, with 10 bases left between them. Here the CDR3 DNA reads TGTGCCAGCAGCCAAGTTAAGGAGGTGCAGTTCTTC. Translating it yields CASSQVKEVQFF.

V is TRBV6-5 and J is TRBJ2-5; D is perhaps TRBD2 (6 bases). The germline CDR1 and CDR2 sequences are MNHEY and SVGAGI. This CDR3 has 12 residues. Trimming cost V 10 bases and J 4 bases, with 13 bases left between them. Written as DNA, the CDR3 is TGTGCCACCCGAGCGGGCAGAGAGACCCAGTACTTC. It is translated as CATRAGRETQYF.

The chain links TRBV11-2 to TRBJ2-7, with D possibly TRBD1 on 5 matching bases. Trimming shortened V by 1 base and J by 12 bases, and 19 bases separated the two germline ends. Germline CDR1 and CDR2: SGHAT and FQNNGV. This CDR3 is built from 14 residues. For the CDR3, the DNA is TGTGCCAGCAGCTTAGGTGGGAACCAGGGAAGGCTGTACTTC. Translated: CASSLGGNQGRLYF. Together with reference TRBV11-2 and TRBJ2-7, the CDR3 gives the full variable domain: EAGVAQSPRYKIIEKRQSVAFWCNPISGHATLYWYQQILGQGPKLLIQFQNNGVVDDSQLPKDRFSAERLKGVDSTLKIQPAKLEDSAVYLCASSLGGNQGRLYFGPGTRLTVT.

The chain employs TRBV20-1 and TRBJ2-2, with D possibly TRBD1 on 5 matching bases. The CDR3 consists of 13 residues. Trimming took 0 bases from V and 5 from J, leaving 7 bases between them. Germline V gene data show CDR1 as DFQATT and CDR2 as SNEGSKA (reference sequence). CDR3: CSARDYRTGELFF. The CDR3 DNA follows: TGCAGTGCTAGAGATTACAGGACCGGGGAGCTGTTTTTT.

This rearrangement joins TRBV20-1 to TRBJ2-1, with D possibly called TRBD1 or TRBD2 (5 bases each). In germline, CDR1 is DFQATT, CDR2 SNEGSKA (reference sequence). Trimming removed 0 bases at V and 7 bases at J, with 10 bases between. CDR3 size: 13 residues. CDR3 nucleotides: TGCAGTGCTAGAGATCCGGGGCAGAATGAGCAGTTCTTC. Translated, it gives CSARDPGQNEQFF.

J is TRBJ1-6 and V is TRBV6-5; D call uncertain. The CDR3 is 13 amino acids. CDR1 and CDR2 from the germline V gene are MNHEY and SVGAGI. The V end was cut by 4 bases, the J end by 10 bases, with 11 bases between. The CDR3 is CASSWQPSSPLHF. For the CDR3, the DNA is TGTGCCAGCAGTTGGCAGCCGTCCTCACCCCTCCACTTT.

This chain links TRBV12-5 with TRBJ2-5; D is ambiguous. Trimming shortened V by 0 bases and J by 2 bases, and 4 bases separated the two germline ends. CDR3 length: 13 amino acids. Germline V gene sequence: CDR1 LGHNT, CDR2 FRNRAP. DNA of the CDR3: TGTGCTAGTGGTTTGGTACTACAAGAGACCCAGTACTTC. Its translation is CASGLVLQETQYF.

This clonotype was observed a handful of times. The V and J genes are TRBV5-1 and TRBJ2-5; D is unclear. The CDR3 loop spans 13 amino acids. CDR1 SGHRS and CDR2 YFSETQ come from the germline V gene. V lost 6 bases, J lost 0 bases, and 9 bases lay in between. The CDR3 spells CASTSQNQETQYF. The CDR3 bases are TGCGCCAGCACTTCCCAGAACCAAGAGACCCAGTACTTC.

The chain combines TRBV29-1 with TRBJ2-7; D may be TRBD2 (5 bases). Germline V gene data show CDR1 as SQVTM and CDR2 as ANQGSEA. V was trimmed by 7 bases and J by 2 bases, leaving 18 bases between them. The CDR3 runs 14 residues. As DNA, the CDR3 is TGCAGCGCCCTGGACTCAAGTGGAACCTACGAGCAGTACTTC. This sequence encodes CSALDSSGTYEQYF.

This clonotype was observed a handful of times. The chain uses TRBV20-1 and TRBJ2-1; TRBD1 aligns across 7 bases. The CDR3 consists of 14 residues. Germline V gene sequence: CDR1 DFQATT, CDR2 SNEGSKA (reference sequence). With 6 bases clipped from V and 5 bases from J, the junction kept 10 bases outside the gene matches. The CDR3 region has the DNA TGCAGTGCAACAGGGGCAGGGCCCAACAATGAGCAGTTCTTC. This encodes CSATGAGPNNEQFF.

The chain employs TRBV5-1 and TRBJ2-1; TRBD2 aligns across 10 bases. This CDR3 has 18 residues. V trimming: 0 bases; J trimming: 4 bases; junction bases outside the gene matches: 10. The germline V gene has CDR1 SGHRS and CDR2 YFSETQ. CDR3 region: CASSLALAGGPSYNEQFF. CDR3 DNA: TGCGCCAGCAGCTTGGCCTTAGCGGGGGGACCTTCATACAATGAGCAGTTCTTC. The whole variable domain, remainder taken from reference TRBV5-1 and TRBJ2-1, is KAGVTQTPRYLIKTRGQQVTLSCSPISGHRSVSWYQQTPGQGLQFLFEYFSETQRNKGNFPGRFSGRQFSNSRSEMNVSTLELGDSALYLCASSLALAGGPSYNEQFFGPGTRLTVL.

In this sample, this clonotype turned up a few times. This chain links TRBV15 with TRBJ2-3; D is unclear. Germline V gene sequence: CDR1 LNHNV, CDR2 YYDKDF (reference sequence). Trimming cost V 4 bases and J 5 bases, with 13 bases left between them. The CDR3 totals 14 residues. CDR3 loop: CATSTRLAGDTQYF. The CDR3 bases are TGTGCCACCAGCACCCGACTGGCTGGAGATACGCAGTATTTT.